This entry lists 25 T cell receptor beta chains sequenced from one sample in a study of post-analysis software for immune sequencing data (dated by TCRdb to the mid-2010s). The protocol used for the library was PCR. Sequencing was performed on an Illumina HiSeq 2500. To reduce PCR and sequencing biases, unique molecular identifiers were built into the TCR beta cDNA libraries. TCRdb reprocessing: public reads trimmed at Q25 with fastp, clones called with MiXCR, in-frame beta chains kept. Each record represents a unique CDR3 protein, reported with the most common genes and DNA among its rows. A total of 500,000 to 600,000 distinct CDR3 sequences appear in this sample, about 40% of them only once. The ten largest clones take up around 1.7% of the sample. No antigens are known for them. What the authors observed across the whole study: Significantly higher frequencies in patients than in controls were found for about five TRBV segments, including TRBV5-6, TRBV5-1 and TRBV20-1.

The specimen was blood. These receptors were collected from a girl aged 5-17 years with multiple sclerosis.

This sequence joins TRBV5-1 and TRBJ2-5; tentative D call: TRBD1 (6 bases). V lost 0 bases and J lost 5, with 14 bases in between. CDR3 size: 15 residues. Germline V gene sequence: CDR1 SGHRS, CDR2 YFSETQ. The CDR3 DNA reads TGCGCCAGCAGCTTGGGATGGACAGCCGGCGAGACCCAGTACTTC. As protein: CASSLGWTAGETQYF.

This clonotype was detected only a few times. The chain uses TRBV5-5 and TRBJ2-5; no clear D. The V and J ends lost 3 bases and 4 bases respectively, with 7 bases between them. The CDR3 sequence is 12 residues long. CDR1 is SGHKS, CDR2 YYEKEE, per germline (reference sequence). The CDR3 nucleotides are TGTGCCAGCAGCTCCACGGTAGAGACCCAGTACTTC. It codes for CASSSTVETQYF.

This clonotype was counted only a few times. The rearrangement joins TRBV7-8 to TRBJ2-7; no definite D call. Germline CDR1 SGHVS, CDR2 FQNEAQ. The CDR3 is 14 amino acids. Between the trimmed V and J ends, which lost 1 base and 5 bases, there was a span of 12 bases. The CDR3 is CASSLGGQRDEQYF. In DNA form, the CDR3 reads TGTGCCAGCAGCTTAGGTGGGCAACGCGACGAGCAGTACTTC.

This chain joins TRBV6-6 and TRBJ1-1, with D possibly being TRBD1 (6 bases). CDR1 is MNHNY, CDR2 SVGAGI, per germline (reference sequence). CDR3 size: 13 residues. V gave up 8 bases and J gave up 2 bases, with 12 bases separating them. The CDR3 reads CASQNRANTEAFF. The CDR3 DNA follows: TGTGCCAGCCAGAACAGGGCAAACACTGAAGCTTTCTTT.

J is TRBJ2-1 and V is TRBV29-1; D is unclear. V lost 7 bases, J lost 9 bases, and 16 bases lay in between. CDR1 and CDR2 (germline): SQVTM, ANQGSEA. CDR3 length equals 12 residues. CDR3 DNA: TGCAGCGCCGGTCGGCTGGGCGGTGAGCAGTTCTTC. Encoded protein: CSAGRLGGEQFF.

The rearrangement links TRBV7-9 to TRBJ2-3, with D possibly TRBD1 on 6 matching bases. Germline-derived CDR1 and CDR2 are SEHNR and FQNEAQ (reference sequence). The CDR3 is 14 residues long. Trimming removed 1 base from V and 6 bases from J, with 11 bases in between. In nucleotides, the CDR3 is TGTGCCAGCAGCTTAGTACTGGGGGCTGATACGCAGTATTTT. Its protein product is CASSLVLGADTQYF. The full variable domain, rest sourced from reference TRBV7-9 and TRBJ2-3, is DTGVSQNPRHKITKRGQNVTFRCDPISEHNRLYWYRQTLGQGPEFLTYFQNEAQLEKSRLLSDRFSAERPKGSFSTLEIQRTEQGDSAMYLCASSLVLGADTQYFGPGTRLTVL.

V is TRBV5-1 and J is TRBJ2-1; TRBD2 matches 8 bases. Germline V gene data show CDR1 as SGHRS and CDR2 as YFSETQ. This CDR3 has 16 residues. V lost 4 bases to trimming and J lost 7 bases; unmatched junction nucleotides: 13. CDR3 sequence: CASSLRPGGVKNEQFF. In DNA, the CDR3 is TGCGCCAGCAGCCTGAGGCCGGGGGGGGTAAAGAATGAGCAGTTCTTC.

The chain recombines TRBV12-3 or TRBV12-4 with TRBJ2-7; D perhaps matches TRBD2 (5 bases). This CDR3 contains 15 residues. V was clipped by 3 bases and J by 2 bases, with 14 bases between them. The CDR3: CASSFEGRVPYEQYF. CDR3 DNA sequence: TGTGCCAGCAGTTTTGAGGGTCGAGTCCCCTACGAGCAGTACTTC.

This clonotype was seen only once. The chain employs TRBV7-9 and TRBJ2-3; weak D call: TRBD2 (5 bases). CDR1 SEHNR and CDR2 FQNEAQ come from the germline V gene (reference sequence). The CDR3 covers 13 residues. Deletions cut 4 bases from V and 4 bases from J, with 9 bases between. CDR3 nucleotide sequence: TGTGCCAGCAGCTATGAGGGTCCAGATACGCAGTATTTT. Translation: CASSYEGPDTQYF.

CDR3 loop: CASSLALAGGQQFF. The CDR3 DNA is TGTGCCAGCAGTTTAGCACTAGCGGGGGGGCAGCAGTTCTTC. This rearrangement joins TRBV12-3 or TRBV12-4 to TRBJ2-1; 13 bases are a match to TRBD2. The CDR3 spans 14 residues. Losses at the gene ends were 0 bases for V and 11 bases for J; bases not matched to a gene: 1.

This clonotype occurred a few times. The chain has TRBV5-1 and TRBJ2-7; the D is unclear. The CDR3 contains 15 residues. With 2 bases removed from V and 7 bases from J, the gap between germline ends came to 19 bases. In germline, CDR1 is SGHRS, CDR2 YFSETQ. As DNA, the CDR3 is TGCGCCAGCAGCTTTGAAACGGGTTCGGTGGGGGAGCAGTACTTC. Translated, it gives CASSFETGSVGEQYF.

The sample holds a few counts of this clonotype. This chain connects TRBV7-9 to TRBJ2-7; D is ambiguous. This CDR3 comprises 17 residues. CDR1 and CDR2 from the germline V gene are SEHNR and FQNEAQ (reference sequence). With 2 bases removed from V and 4 bases from J, the gap between germline ends came to 21 bases. CDR3 sequence: CASSLPGMSRRRYEQYF. CDR3 nucleotide sequence: TGTGCCAGCAGCTTACCCGGTATGAGCAGGCGACGGTACGAGCAGTACTTC.

This clonotype showed up just a few times. The CDR3 DNA reads as TGTGCCAGCACTTCGGGACTAGCGGGAGATGAGCAGTACTTC. It yields the protein CASTSGLAGDEQYF. V and J are TRBV2 and TRBJ2-7, with 14 bases matching TRBD2. The germline V gene encodes CDR1 SNHLY and CDR2 FYNNEI. Losses at the gene ends were 7 bases for V and 7 bases for J; bases not matched to a gene: 6. The CDR3 totals 14 residues.

As to this clonotype: At one boundary the junction diverges from the germline segment, which might be a read error. This rearrangement joins TRBV7-2 to TRBJ2-1, with 9 bases fitting TRBD2. CDR3 length equals 19 residues. CDR1 is SGHTA and CDR2 is FQGNSA in the germline V gene. The CDR3 region is CVSSPPPRLAGKDYNEQFF. The DNA of the CDR3 is TGTGTCAGCAGCCCCCCTCCAAGGCTAGCGGGAAAAGACTACAATGAGCAGTTCTTC.

This chain uses TRBV18 with TRBJ2-7; 10 bases are shared with TRBD1. This CDR3 comprises 14 residues. CDR1 KGHSH and CDR2 LQKENI come from the germline V gene. Germline trimming cut 5 bases from V and 6 bases from J; bases unmatched to any gene: 7. Here the CDR3 reads CASSSGTGVAEQYF. The CDR3 nucleotides read TGTGCCAGCTCATCTGGGACAGGGGTCGCCGAGCAGTACTTC.

This clonotype showed up just a few times. The rearrangement joins TRBV7-2 to TRBJ1-2; the D gene is possibly TRBD1 (5 bases). V was cut by 2 bases and J by 4 bases, with 11 bases left in between. This CDR3 has 14 residues. Germline V gene lookup returns CDR1 SGHTA and CDR2 FQGNSA. The CDR3 loop is CASSLMGDGYGYTF. CDR3 sequence (DNA): TGTGCCAGCAGCTTAATGGGGGATGGCTATGGCTACACCTTC. Based on the CDR3 plus reference TRBV7-2 and TRBJ1-2, the full variable domain is GAGVSQSPSNKVTEKGKDVELRCDPISGHTALYWYRQSLGQGLEFLIYFQGNSAPDKSGLPSDRFSAERTGGSVSTLTIQRTQQEDSAVYLCASSLMGDGYGYTFGSGTRLTVV.

This chain connects TRBV12-3 or TRBV12-4 to TRBJ1-5, with TRBD1 identical over 8 bases. The V segment lost 5 bases and the J segment 2 bases; nucleotides outside the gene matches: 11. The CDR3 totals 17 residues. The CDR3 region is CASSPPTGVKGNQPQHF. The CDR3, as DNA: TGTGCCAGCAGTCCCCCGACAGGGGTAAAGGGCAATCAGCCCCAGCATTTT.

The chain recombines TRBV3-1 with TRBJ2-7, with a possible D match to TRBD1 (6 bases). This CDR3 has 16 amino acids. Germline V CDR1 and CDR2: LGHDT, YNNKEL (reference sequence). Trimming pared 4 bases from V and 2 bases from J, leaving 18 bases between. CDR3 sequence (DNA): TGTGCCAGCAGCCTTGGAGCCGGGACAATCACCTACGAGCAGTACTTC. Its protein product is CASSLGAGTITYEQYF.

The chain couples TRBV24-1 to TRBJ2-1; D ambiguous. Germline CDR1 and CDR2: KGHDR and SFDVKD. The CDR3 spans 14 residues. V gave up 4 bases and J gave up 5 bases, with 11 bases separating them. The CDR3 loop is CATSETPGHNEQFF. Here the CDR3 DNA reads TGTGCCACCAGTGAAACTCCAGGCCACAATGAGCAGTTCTTC.

This chain's CDR3 is CASSSRGQGQYF. The CDR3 bases are TGTGCCAGCAGCTCACGCGGACAGGGGCAGTACTTC. The chain employs TRBV7-2 and TRBJ2-7; the match to TRBD1 covers 8 bases. Germline CDR1 reads SGHTA; CDR2 reads FQGNSA. J lost 9 bases, V lost 4 bases, and 5 bases had no gene match. There are 12 residues in the CDR3.

The chain uses TRBV29-1 and TRBJ2-1; 9 positions match TRBD2. V gave up 6 bases and J gave up 1 base; unmatched junction bases: 4. The CDR3 is 14 amino acids. Germline V gene lookup returns CDR1 SQVTM and CDR2 ANQGSEA. The CDR3 sequence: CSVNSGGSYNEQFF. CDR3 sequence (DNA): TGCAGCGTCAATAGCGGGGGTTCCTACAATGAGCAGTTCTTC.

The DNA for the CDR3 is TGTGCCAGCAGTGCAGGGGGTGGTGACTACACCTTC. Residues: CASSAGGGDYTF. The chain couples TRBV12-3 or TRBV12-4 to TRBJ1-2; the match to TRBD1 covers 7 bases. Trimming removed 5 bases from V and 10 bases from J; junction bases left unmatched: 7. There are 12 residues in the CDR3.

J is TRBJ1-1 and V is TRBV5-1; D is undetermined. The germline CDR1 and CDR2 sequences are SGHRS and YFSETQ. The CDR3 runs 14 residues. V was clipped by 2 bases and J by 2 bases, with 10 bases between them. The CDR3 loop is CASSLGRANTEAFF. The CDR3 DNA reads TGCGCCAGCAGCTTAGGACGGGCTAACACTGAAGCTTTCTTT.

The chain carries TRBV7-9 and TRBJ2-1; D possibly corresponds to TRBD1 (6 bases). V was clipped by 2 bases and J by 4 bases, with 12 bases between them. CDR1 is SEHNR and CDR2 is FQNEAQ in the germline V gene (reference sequence). CDR3 length equals 15 residues. CDR3 bases: TGTGCCAGCAGCTTAAGACCGGACAGTTACAATGAGCAGTTCTTC. Protein sequence: CASSLRPDSYNEQFF.

The table lists this clonotype with a few counts. This rearrangement joins TRBV12-3 or TRBV12-4 to TRBJ2-7, with a tentative D call TRBD2 (6 bases). The V end was cut by 6 bases, the J end by 0 bases, with 12 bases between. CDR3 length: 14 amino acids. The CDR3 nucleotides read TGTGCCAGCAGCTTTCTCGGGAGCTCCTACGAGCAGTACTTC. This encodes CASSFLGSSYEQYF.